This is a list of T cell receptor beta chains from one sample in a study of blood T cell repertoires in COVID-19. Produced via immunoSEQ multiplex PCR; TCRdb's table is partial and in-frame only. The sample lists roughly 330,000 clones; around 87% were seen once. Sequencing used PBMCs or T cells enriched from blood (not recorded which). All receptors derive from a woman in her twenties or thirties who had recovered from COVID-19. CDR3s include the opening cysteine and the closing phenylalanine or tryptophan. A D gene is named only where the DNA matches it firmly. Not all rows give a size; the values are once, few, many and, for expanded clones, a class.

v_call	d_call	clone_size	j_call	cdr3_nt	cdr3_aa
TRBV9	-	-	TRBJ2-5	TGTGCCAGCACAACAGACCCGTCCCGAGAGACCCAGTACTTC	CASTTDPSRETQYF
TRBV5-1	-	-	TRBJ2-4	TGCGCCAGCAGCTCCGCTATCGACAGCCCCAAAAACATTCAGTACTTC	CASSSAIDSPKNIQYF
TRBV19	TRBD2	-	TRBJ2-2	TGTGCCAGTAGTATCAAGCGGGGGGTCCCCGGGGAGCTGTTTTTT	CASSIKRGVPGELFF
TRBV28	TRBD1	few	TRBJ1-5	TGTGCCAGCAGTTTAAGACAGGGGAGCAATCAGCCCCAGCATTTT	CASSLRQGSNQPQHF
TRBV6-1	-	many	TRBJ1-2	TGTGCCAGCAGTGAAGTTGGGGCGGTTTGGGGCTACACCTTC	CASSEVGAVWGYTF
TRBV9	TRBD2	-	TRBJ2-5	TGTGCCAGCAGCGTAGAGGGCGGGGGGTCACTCCAAGAGACCCAGTACTTC	CASSVEGGGSLQETQYF
TRBV6-4	TRBD2	few	TRBJ2-5	TGTGCCAGCGCTGAGAGGGAGGGAGACCTAGAGACCCAGTACTTC	CASAEREGDLETQYF
TRBV7-7	TRBD2	-	TRBJ2-1	TGTGCTAGCAGTCCCACGGCGGGTAGCGGGGGAGATGAGCAGTTCTTC	CASSPTAGSGGDEQFF
TRBV6-1	-	few	TRBJ1-5	TGTGCCAGCAGTGAAGCTCGGGGGGGACCCCTATGGCCCCAGCATTTT	CASSEARGGPLWPQHF
TRBV5-1	TRBD1	-	TRBJ1-1	TGCGCCAGCAGCTTGGTGGGACAGGGGAGGACTGAAGCTTTCTTT	CASSLVGQGRTEAFF
TRBV7-2	TRBD2	once	TRBJ2-7	TGTGCCAGCAGCCCGGGACTAGGCTCGACTTACTTC	CASSPGLGSTYF
TRBV5-4	-	-	TRBJ2-2	TGTGCCAGCAGCTCCTCTATGAACACCGGGGAGCTGTTTTTT	CASSSSMNTGELFF
TRBV7-6	TRBD1	-	TRBJ1-4	TGTGCCAGCAGCTCGCGACAGGGGGCAAGTAATGAAAAACTGTTTTTT	CASSSRQGASNEKLFF
TRBV3-1/TRBV3-2	-	-	TRBJ1-3	TGTGCCAGCAGCCCGCGCCGGGGTGGCCTGATTGGAAACACCATATATTTT	CASSPRRGGLIGNTIYF
TRBV4-3	-	-	TRBJ1-5	TGCGCCAGCAGCCAAGAGCGGATCCGCCAGCCCCAGCATTTT	CASSQERIRQPQHF
TRBV6-2/TRBV6-3	TRBD2	-	TRBJ2-3	TGTGCCAGCAGTTACACGGGAGGTACGCAGTATTTT	CASSYTGGTQYF
TRBV19	-	-	TRBJ1-4	TGTGCCAGTAGTGGGAGGGCTCTAGGAACTAATGAAAAACTGTTTTTT	CASSGRALGTNEKLFF
TRBV15	TRBD1	-	TRBJ2-5	TGTGCCACCAGCAGAGATTGGGACAGCCAAGAGACCCAGTACTTC	CATSRDWDSQETQYF
TRBV7-9	TRBD1	-	TRBJ2-3	TGTGCCAGCAGTTCCCCGGGACAGAGCACAGATACGCAGTATTTT	CASSSPGQSTDTQYF
TRBV27	TRBD2	once	TRBJ2-1	TGTGCCAGCAGCTCGCGGGGGGGTAGCTCCTACAATGAGCAGTTCTTC	CASSSRGGSSYNEQFF
TRBV5-1	-	-	TRBJ1-1	TGCGCCAGCAGCTCTTTTGTGACAGGCCTGGGCACTGAAGCTTTCTTT	CASSSFVTGLGTEAFF
TRBV6-1	-	once	TRBJ1-2	-	CASSEVGQGAYGCTF
TRBV3-1/TRBV3-2	TRBD1	-	TRBJ2-2	TGTGCCAGCAGTCTACAGGGGGCTGGCGCCGGGGAGCTGTTTTTT	CASSLQGAGAGELFF
TRBV18	-	-	TRBJ1-3	TGTGCCAGCTCGCCCGGACAAGACTCTGGAAACACCATATATTTT	CASSPGQDSGNTIYF
TRBV2	-	once	TRBJ1-5	TGTGCCAGCATGGGGGCACGGGACACGCTGGGTCAGCCCCAGCATTTT	CASMGARDTLGQPQHF
TRBV9	TRBD2	-	TRBJ2-7	TGTGCCAGCAGCGAACTAGCGGGGTCCGGCGAGCAGTACTTC	CASSELAGSGEQYF
TRBV10-3	TRBD1	-	TRBJ2-2	TGTGCCATCAAGGACAGGGCTGACACCGGGGAGCTGTTTTTT	CAIKDRADTGELFF
TRBV6-2/TRBV6-3	TRBD2	-	TRBJ2-1	TGTGCCAGCAGTGGTCTGGGTGCGGGGGACCCCTACAATGAGCAGTTCTTC	CASSGLGAGDPYNEQFF
TRBV5-1	-	-	TRBJ2-2	TGCGCCAGCAGCTTGGGGCAGGGGGGCACCGGGGAGCTGTTTTTT	CASSLGQGGTGELFF
TRBV4-1	-	-	TRBJ2-5	TGCGCCAGCAGCCCCACGGGGGAGACCCAGTACTTC	CASSPTGETQYF
TRBV2	-	-	TRBJ1-1	TGTGCCAGCAGTGAAAGTGGGGGGTTAGCTTCTGAAGCTTTCTTT	CASSESGGLASEAFF
TRBV6-1	TRBD2	-	TRBJ2-5	TGTGCCAGCAGTGCCAGACTAGCGGGGGGCCGCGAGAGAAAGTACTTC	CASSARLAGGRERKYF
TRBV7-8	-	once	TRBJ2-5	TGTGCCAGCAGCCTAGACGGGGGACCAGAGACCCAGTACTTC	CASSLDGGPETQYF
TRBV6-1	TRBD2	-	TRBJ2-2	TGTGCCAGCAGTGCCGTAGCGGGGGTTAGTACCGGGGAGCTGTTTTTT	CASSAVAGVSTGELFF
TRBV5-1	-	-	TRBJ2-7	TGCGCCAGCAGTCAGGCCAACTCCTACGAGCAGTACTTC	CASSQANSYEQYF
TRBV3-1/TRBV3-2	-	-	TRBJ1-6	TGTGCCAGCAGCCACGGCGGATCTAATTCACCCCTCCACTTT	CASSHGGSNSPLHF
TRBV6-2/TRBV6-3	TRBD2	-	TRBJ2-3	TGTGCCAGCAGCCTTAGCGGGGATTACGGAGATACGCAGTATTTT	CASSLSGDYGDTQYF